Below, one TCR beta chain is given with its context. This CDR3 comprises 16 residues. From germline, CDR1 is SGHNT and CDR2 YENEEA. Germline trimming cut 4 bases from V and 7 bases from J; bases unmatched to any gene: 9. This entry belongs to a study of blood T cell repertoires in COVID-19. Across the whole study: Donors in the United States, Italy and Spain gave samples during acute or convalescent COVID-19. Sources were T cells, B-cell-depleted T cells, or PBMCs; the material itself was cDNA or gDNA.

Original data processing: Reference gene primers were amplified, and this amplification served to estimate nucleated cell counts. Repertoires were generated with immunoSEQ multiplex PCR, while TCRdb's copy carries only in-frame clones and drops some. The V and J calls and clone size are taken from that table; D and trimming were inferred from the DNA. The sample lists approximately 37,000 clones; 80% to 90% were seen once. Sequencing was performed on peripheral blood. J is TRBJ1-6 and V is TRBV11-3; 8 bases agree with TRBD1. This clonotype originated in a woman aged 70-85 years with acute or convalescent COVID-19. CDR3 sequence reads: CASSYQGANRNSPLHF. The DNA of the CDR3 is TGTGCCAGCAGCTACCAGGGGGCTAATAGGAATTCACCCCTCCACTTT. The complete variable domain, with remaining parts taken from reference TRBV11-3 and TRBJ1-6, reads EAGVVQSPRYKIIEKKQPVAFWCNPISGHNTLYWYLQNLGQGPELLIRYENEEAVDDSQLPKDRFSAERLKGVDSTLKIQPAELGDSAVYLCASSYQGANRNSPLHFGNGTRLTVT.